One sample yielded the 23 T cell receptor beta chains listed below, sequenced in a study of blood T cell repertoires in COVID-19. TCRdb keeps only in-frame clones here, not all; method: immunoSEQ multiplex PCR. The sample has 250,000 or so clones, 84% seen once. Specimen: peripheral blood. The receptors were sampled from a man in his fifties or sixties with acute or convalescent COVID-19.

The chain uses TRBV28 and TRBJ1-2; 8 positions match TRBD1. V was clipped by 6 bases and J by 4 bases; unmatched bases: 4. The CDR3 is 13 residues long. Germline CDR1 MDHEN, CDR2 SYDVKM. The CDR3 sequence is CASSPTGGYGYTF. CDR3 nucleotides: TGTGCCAGCAGCCCCACAGGGGGCTATGGCTACACCTTC.

The chain is built from TRBV5-1 and TRBJ2-3, with 10 nucleotides matching TRBD1. Germline CDR1 SGHRS, CDR2 YFSETQ. The J segment lost 3 bases and the V segment lost 3 bases, leaving 4 bases of the junction unmatched. The CDR3 contains 15 residues. For the CDR3, the DNA is TGCGCCAGCAGCTCGGGACAGGGGCTGACAGATACGCAGTATTTT. It translates to CASSSGQGLTDTQYF.

The chain is built from TRBV10-2 and TRBJ2-6; TRBD1 aligns across 7 bases. With V trimmed by 2 bases and J by 2 bases, 0 bases remained unmatched. CDR3 length: 15 residues. Germline CDR1 reads WSHSY; CDR2 reads SAAADI. The CDR3 region is CASSEQGAGANVLTF. CDR3 nucleotide sequence: TGCGCCAGCAGTGAGCAGGGGGCTGGGGCCAACGTCCTGACTTTC.

V gene TRBV30 combines with J gene TRBJ2-6; 8 nucleotides align to TRBD1. The CDR3 is made up of 15 amino acids. Looked up from germline, CDR1 is GTSNPN and CDR2 is SVGIG (reference sequence). V lost 4 bases and J lost 2; bases outside the gene matches: 4. The CDR3 sequence is CAWTKQGAGANVLTF. Here the CDR3 DNA reads TGTGCCTGGACCAAACAGGGGGCTGGGGCCAACGTCCTGACTTTC.

The chain couples TRBV19 to TRBJ2-3, with a weak D call TRBD1 (5 bases). The CDR3 is 12 residues long. V gave up 11 bases and J gave up 8 bases, with 17 bases separating them. CDR1 is LNHDA and CDR2 is SQIVND in the germline V gene (reference sequence). DNA of the CDR3: TGTGCCGCGGACAATCCCATCCGTACGCAGTATTTT. It is translated as CAADNPIRTQYF.

The chain has TRBV5-1 and TRBJ2-5, with TRBD2 matching over 7 bases. The V gene end was trimmed by 2 bases and the J gene end by 1 base; junction bases not matched to a gene: 2. CDR1 SGHRS and CDR2 YFSETQ come from the germline V gene. This CDR3 contains 14 residues. In DNA form, the CDR3 reads TGCGCCAGCAGCTTCGGGGGGTCCCAAGAGACCCAGTACTTC. Translated, it gives CASSFGGSQETQYF.

The chain employs TRBV5-1 and TRBJ2-5; tentative D call: TRBD2 (6 bases). The germline V and J ends were trimmed by 4 bases and 5 bases, with 12 bases remaining between them. The CDR3 covers 13 residues. CDR1 SGHRS and CDR2 YFSETQ come from the germline V gene. The CDR3 spells CASSPGLAETQYF. As DNA, the CDR3 is TGCGCCAGCAGCCCGGGACTGGCGGAGACCCAGTACTTC.

J is TRBJ2-5 and V is TRBV3-1 (or the pseudogene TRBV3-2), with 9 bases fitting TRBD1. The ends lost 2 bases at V and 6 bases at J; junction bases unmatched: 7. The CDR3 contains 15 residues. CDR1 and CDR2 (germline): LGHDT, YNNKEL (reference sequence). CDR3 in amino acids: CASSQTGTGQKTQYF. Here the CDR3 DNA reads TGTGCCAGCAGCCAAACCGGGACAGGGCAGAAGACCCAGTACTTC.

The chain combines TRBV7-9 with TRBJ1-2; no definite D call. The V end lost 3 bases, the J end lost 4 bases, and 9 bases lay between the germline ends. This CDR3 has 13 residues. Germline CDR1 SEHNR, CDR2 FQNEAQ (reference sequence). CDR3 sequence reads: CASSFGVTYGYTF. The DNA of the CDR3 is TGTGCCAGCAGCTTTGGAGTGACCTATGGCTACACCTTC.

This chain joins TRBV3-1 (or the pseudogene TRBV3-2) and TRBJ1-2; 9 bases match TRBD1. CDR3 length: 15 residues. Germline CDR1 LGHDT, CDR2 YNNKEL (reference sequence). The trim removed 3 bases at V and 2 bases at J, leaving 4 bases unmatched. In nucleotides, the CDR3 is TGTGCCAGCAGCCATTCGGGACAGGGAAACTATGGCTACACCTTC. This sequence encodes CASSHSGQGNYGYTF.

The chain links TRBV21-1 to TRBJ2-7; the DNA was not compared with TRBD1, the D call given in the table. TRBV21-1 is a listed pseudogene. This CDR3 region has 15 residues. CDR3 sequence reads: CAILYRDQRTYEQYF. The CDR3 region has the DNA TGTGCCATCCTATACAGGGACCAACGGACCTACGAGCAGTACTTC.

The chain links TRBV7-2 to TRBJ2-3, with a weak D call TRBD1 (5 bases). V was trimmed by 5 bases and J by 4 bases, leaving 10 bases between them. Looked up from germline, CDR1 is SGHTA and CDR2 is FQGNSA. This CDR3 region has 13 residues. The CDR3 DNA reads TGTGCCAGCAGCGGTGGGGCAGCAGATACGCAGTATTTT. Translating gives CASSGGAADTQYF.

The chain recombines TRBV4-3 with TRBJ2-5; 14 bases align to TRBD2. The CDR3 has 16 residues. Germline V lookup: CDR1 LGHNA, CDR2 YSLEER. Losses at the gene ends were 4 bases for V and 4 bases for J; bases not matched to a gene: 5. The CDR3 DNA is TGCGCCAGCAGCCGTTCCGGACTAGCGGGAGGAGAGACCCAGTACTTC. Amino acid sequence: CASSRSGLAGGETQYF.

The chain has TRBV9 and TRBJ2-7, with D maybe TRBD2 (5 bases). This CDR3 contains 15 residues. V lost 0 bases to trimming and J lost 3 bases, with 13 bases between them. Germline-derived CDR1 and CDR2 are SGDLS and YYNGEE. The CDR3, as DNA: TGTGCCAGCAGCGTAGGACGGGGTCCTTTCTACGAGCAGTACTTC. Its protein is CASSVGRGPFYEQYF.

The chain joins TRBV6-5 to TRBJ1-3; possibly TRBD1 for D (6 bases). V shed 6 bases and J shed 1 base, with 13 bases lying between them. Germline CDR1 and CDR2: MNHEY and SVGAGI. This CDR3 has 15 residues. The chain's CDR3 is CASRRQAGSGNTIYF. The CDR3 bases are TGTGCCAGCAGAAGACAGGCCGGGTCTGGAAACACCATATATTTT.

The chain links TRBV7-6 to TRBJ1-3, with 7 nucleotides matching TRBD1. Germline assignment: CDR1 SGHVS and CDR2 FNYEAQ. V lost 5 bases to trimming and J lost 0 bases; unmatched junction nucleotides: 10. The CDR3 runs to 17 residues. CDR3 amino acids: CASSIGQGGHSGNTIYF. The CDR3 DNA reads as TGTGCCAGCAGCATTGGCCAAGGGGGCCACTCTGGAAACACCATATATTTT.

The chain combines TRBV6-6 with TRBJ1-1; the match to TRBD1 covers 11 bases. The germline V gene encodes CDR1 MNHNY and CDR2 SVGAGI (reference sequence). With 0 bases clipped from V and 4 bases from J, the junction kept 1 base outside the gene matches. This CDR3 has 15 amino acids. The CDR3 reads CASSYSGTGGTEAFF. The CDR3 DNA is TGTGCCAGCAGTTACTCGGGGACAGGGGGCACTGAAGCTTTCTTT.

This rearrangement joins TRBV5-1 to TRBJ2-1; 12 bases agree with TRBD2. CDR1 and CDR2 (germline): SGHRS, YFSETQ. The CDR3 sequence is 18 residues long. The V and J ends lost 0 bases and 7 bases, in that order; junction bases with no gene match: 11. The CDR3 sequence is CASSLAGLAGGPGNEQFF. The CDR3 nucleotides read TGCGCCAGCAGCTTGGCCGGGCTAGCGGGGGGGCCCGGTAATGAGCAGTTCTTC.

V is TRBV6-2 or TRBV6-3 and J is TRBJ2-5; TRBD1 matches 8 bases. The CDR3 is 15 residues long. CDR1 is MNHEY, CDR2 SVGEGT, per germline. With 5 bases clipped from V and 5 bases from J, the junction kept 10 bases outside the gene matches. The CDR3 DNA reads as TGTGCCAGCAGTAAGATCGCGACAGGGGCTGAGACCCAGTACTTC. Protein: CASSKIATGAETQYF.

The V call is TRBV2, the J call TRBJ1-1; maybe TRBD1 (5 bases). The CDR3 loop spans 13 amino acids. V lost 6 bases, J lost 2 bases, and 10 bases lay in between. Germline CDR1 and CDR2: SNHLY and FYNNEI. The CDR3 spells CASRSQGNTEAFF. Here the CDR3 DNA reads TGTGCCAGCAGATCTCAGGGAAACACTGAAGCTTTCTTT.

The table lists this clone with a count of one. The chain couples TRBV5-1 to TRBJ1-2; tentatively, D is TRBD1 (5 bases). Germline V gene sequence: CDR1 SGHRS, CDR2 YFSETQ. The CDR3 is 15 amino acids. Trimming removed 5 bases from V and 5 bases from J, with 19 bases in between. Here the CDR3 DNA reads TGCGCCAGCAGATCGTTTACAGGAGGGGCGTATGGCTACACCTTC. Residues: CASRSFTGGAYGYTF.

The chain has TRBV27 and TRBJ1-4, with TRBD1 identical over 7 bases. Looked up from germline, CDR1 is MNHEY and CDR2 is SMNVEV (reference sequence). The V segment lost 6 bases and the J segment 5 bases; nucleotides outside the gene matches: 9. The CDR3 totals 15 residues. The CDR3 region is CASSPRGQRNEKLFF. The CDR3 nucleotides read TGTGCCAGCAGCCCTCGGGGACAGAGAAATGAAAAACTGTTTTTT.

This clone was detected only a few times. The genes are TRBV6-6 and TRBJ2-5, with a possible D match to TRBD1 (5 bases). This CDR3 has 12 amino acids. The germline V gene has CDR1 MNHNY and CDR2 SVGAGI (reference sequence). V lost 7 bases and J 2 bases, leaving 8 bases between the germline ends. For the CDR3, the DNA is TGTGCCAGCAACTCAGGGCAAGAGACCCAGTACTTC. Its protein product is CASNSGQETQYF.